The 18 T cell receptor beta chains presented below share a single source sample, sequenced in a study of breast tumors, draining lymph nodes, adjacent tissues. TCRdb passed the multiplex PCR reads through MiXCR, listing each CDR3 protein once. This repertoire shows about 47,000 distinct CDR3 sequences, roughly 23% found once; its top ten account for 8%. Sequencing input: breast tumor tissue. All receptors come from a female donor with breast cancer. Some clones in this sample may be carry-over from other donors' samples.

This clonotype appeared many times. The chain has TRBV10-3 and TRBJ2-7, with 8 bases identical to TRBD1. The germline V gene has CDR1 ENHRY and CDR2 SYGVKD. The CDR3 totals 14 residues. J was trimmed by 3 bases and V by 5 bases; bases with no gene match: 6. The CDR3 is CAISKQGVNYEQYF. CDR3 in DNA: TGTGCCATCAGTAAACAGGGGGTGAACTACGAGCAGTACTTC.

This clonotype was found many times. The chain employs TRBV5-6 and TRBJ2-7; D possibly matches TRBD1 or TRBD2 (5 bases each). The CDR3 length is 14 residues. V was cut by 4 bases and J by 3 bases, with 14 bases left in between. Germline V gene sequence: CDR1 SGHDT, CDR2 YYEEEE. Here the CDR3 reads CASSTKLGDYEQYF. CDR3 nucleotides: TGTGCCAGCAGCACCAAACTAGGGGACTACGAGCAGTACTTC. Together with reference TRBV5-6 and TRBJ2-7, the CDR3 gives the full variable domain: DAGVTQSPTHLIKTRGQQVTLRCSPKSGHDTVSWYQQALGQGPQFIFQYYEEEERQRGNFPDRFSGHQFPNYSSELNVNALLLGDSALYLCASSTKLGDYEQYFGPGTRLTVT.

This clonotype was counted many times. This chain uses TRBV20-1 with TRBJ2-7; a weak D match, TRBD1 (6 bases). Germline-derived CDR1 and CDR2 are DFQATT and SNEGSKA (reference sequence). This CDR3 is 9 amino acids long. Written as DNA, the CDR3 is TGCGGGACAATCTACGAGCAGTACTTC. Translated: CGTIYEQYF.

This clonotype showed up many times. The rearrangement uses TRBV7-8 and TRBJ1-4, with TRBD1 matching 7 bases. Losses at the gene ends were 4 bases for V and 6 bases for J; bases not matched to a gene: 5. The CDR3 sequence is 14 residues long. Germline CDR1 and CDR2: SGHVS and FQNEAQ. The chain's CDR3 is CASSSRGPDEKLFF. The CDR3, as DNA: TGTGCCAGCAGCTCAAGGGGGCCGGATGAAAAACTGTTTTTT.

The table lists this clonotype with many counts. This chain uses TRBV5-1 with TRBJ2-2; D not resolved. Germline V gives CDR1 SGHRS, CDR2 YFSETQ. The CDR3 length is 15 residues. Between the trimmed V and J ends, which lost 0 bases and 4 bases, there was a span of 10 bases. CDR3 region: CASSLAGQSTGELFF. The CDR3 region has the DNA TGCGCCAGCAGCTTGGCCGGGCAGAGCACCGGGGAGCTGTTTTTT.

This sequence joins TRBV20-1 and TRBJ1-2; 8 bases agree with TRBD1. V lost 2 bases, J lost 6 bases, and 5 bases stayed unmatched. The germline gives CDR1 DFQATT, CDR2 SNEGSKA (reference sequence). The CDR3 covers 13 residues. The CDR3 region has the DNA TGCAGTGCTAGAAGACAGGGGAGAGATGGCTACACCTTC. Its translation is CSARRQGRDGYTF.

This clonotype was seen repeatedly, ten times or more. The V gene is TRBV14, the J gene TRBJ1-1, with a tentative D call TRBD1 (6 bases). Germline values: CDR1 SGHDN, CDR2 FVKESK. The CDR3 consists of 13 residues. V was clipped by 4 bases and J by 3 bases, with 9 bases between them. The CDR3 reads CASSLRGDTEAFF. In nucleotides, the CDR3 is TGTGCCAGCAGCCTCAGGGGTGACACTGAAGCTTTCTTT.

Regarding this clonotype: The conserved closing phenylalanine or tryptophan is absent in this CDR3, likely reflecting a read error. The limits of the CDR3 on the DNA are not certain, so only TCRdb's listed CDR3 is given. The chain employs TRBV7-2 and TRBJ1-4. Germline-derived CDR1 and CDR2 are SGHTA and FQGNSA. The CDR3 length is 16 residues, termini included. CDR3 in amino acids: CASSLAPGILNEKQFL.

This clonotype was counted a few times. The chain has TRBV20-1 and TRBJ1-1, with unresolved D. The CDR3 has 16 amino acids. V dropped 6 bases and J dropped 5 bases, with 25 bases sitting between them. In germline, CDR1 is DFQATT, CDR2 SNEGSKA (reference sequence). The CDR3 DNA reads TGCAGTGCCACCGGGCCGCAAGTCTTGGAAGGGACTGAAGCTTTCTTT. This translates into CSATGPQVLEGTEAFF.

This clonotype appeared many times. The genes are TRBV6-5 and TRBJ1-3; the D is unclear. Germline V lookup: CDR1 MNHEY, CDR2 SVGAGI. The CDR3 extends over 13 amino acids. V was clipped by 5 bases and J by 4 bases, with 9 bases between them. This chain's CDR3 is CASSPGLGNTIYF. CDR3 DNA: TGTGCCAGCAGTCCAGGATTGGGAAACACCATATATTTT.

This clonotype came up many times. The chain is built from TRBV12-3 or TRBV12-4 and TRBJ2-2; 10 bases match TRBD1. The ends lost 5 bases at V and 4 bases at J; junction bases unmatched: 7. The length of the CDR3 is 16 residues. The CDR3 DNA sequence: TGTGCCAGCAGTCTAAGGACAGGGGGAAGCACCGGGGAGCTGTTTTTT. It translates to CASSLRTGGSTGELFF.

This clonotype occurred many times. The rearrangement links TRBV15 to TRBJ2-3; TRBD1 matches 9 bases. With V trimmed by 1 base and J by 4 bases, 12 bases remained unmatched. The CDR3 runs 18 residues. Germline-derived CDR1 and CDR2 are LNHNV and YYDKDF (reference sequence). CDR3 region: CATSRAPTGTGMADTQYF. CDR3 DNA sequence: TGTGCCACCAGCAGAGCCCCAACCGGGACAGGGATGGCAGATACGCAGTATTTT.

This clonotype was detected many times. The chain uses TRBV5-1 and TRBJ2-1; TRBD1 aligns across 8 bases. Per germline, CDR1 SGHRS and CDR2 YFSETQ. The CDR3 is 15 amino acids. The trim removed 0 bases at V and 4 bases at J, leaving 3 bases unmatched. For the CDR3, the DNA is TGCGCCAGCAGCTTGGGGGGGACAGGATACAATGAGCAGTTCTTC. Its protein is CASSLGGTGYNEQFF.

The chain has TRBV29-1 and TRBJ2-7; TRBD2 matches 7 bases. The junction had 9 bases not matched to a gene; V was cut back by 3 bases and J by 7 bases. Per the germline V gene, CDR1 is SQVTM and CDR2 is ANQGSEA. The CDR3 has 13 residues. The CDR3 DNA follows: TGCAGCGTTGATTCGAGCGGGGACGGGGAGCAGTACTTC. As protein: CSVDSSGDGEQYF.

Details on this clonotype: One end of the junction is discordant with germline, which a read error may explain. The genes are TRBV25-1 and TRBJ2-7; no firm D call. This CDR3 has 11 amino acids. From germline, CDR1 is MGHDK and CDR2 SYGVNS. CDR3 DNA sequence: TGTGCCAGCGGTGAACTCCTTGCTCAGTACTTC. Protein product: CASGELLAQYF.

This chain connects TRBV2 to TRBJ1-1; D remains unclear. CDR1 is SNHLY and CDR2 is FYNNEI in the germline V gene. The CDR3 is 10 amino acids. V shed 6 bases and J shed 6 bases, with 5 bases lying between them. In DNA form, the CDR3 reads TGTGCCAGCAGGTTGTCTGAAGCTTTCTTT. Amino acids: CASRLSEAFF. Full variable domain (remainder filled in from reference TRBV2 and TRBJ1-1): EPEVTQTPSHQVTQMGQEVILRCVPISNHLYFYWYRQILGQKVEFLVSFYNNEISEKSEIFDDQFSVERPDGSNFTLKIRSTKLEDSAMYFCASRLSEAFFGQGTRLTVV.

At least ten counts were recorded for this clonotype. V gene TRBV7-8 combines with J gene TRBJ1-2, with D possibly TRBD1 on 5 matching bases. V gave up 3 bases and J gave up 4 bases, with 9 bases separating them. CDR1 and CDR2 from the germline V gene are SGHVS and FQNEAQ. The CDR3 runs 13 residues. CDR3 residues: CASSFDRTYGYTF. The CDR3 DNA sequence: TGTGCCAGCAGCTTCGACAGAACCTATGGCTACACCTTC.

As regards this clonotype: This likely comes from a read error, as the CDR3 has no conserved phenylalanine or tryptophan at its end. The chain uses TRBV2 and TRBJ2-7, with D possibly TRBD1 on 5 matching bases. CDR3 length equals 12 residues. Germline V gives CDR1 SNHLY, CDR2 FYNNEI. V lost 6 bases, J lost 3 bases, and 9 bases lay in between. CDR3 residues: CASSAQDYEQYL. DNA for the CDR3: TGTGCCAGCAGCGCACAGGACTACGAGCAGTACCTC.